One and the same sample provided the 31 T cell receptor beta chains below, sequenced in a study of shared clonotypes between healthy human individuals. Assay used: immunoSEQ multiplex PCR; TCRdb lists only in-frame clones, some missing. The top ten hold almost 0.9% of the sample, which has 850,000 to 1,100,000 clones, roughly 80% seen once. The sample comprised memory CD4+ T cells from PBMCs. Subset meaning: CD45RA-negative fraction. The source is a man aged 18 to 30 in good health. Some clones in this sample may be carry-over from other donors' samples.

The chain recombines TRBV28 with TRBJ2-1; 9 bases fit TRBD2. Trimming at V came to 6 bases and at J to 5 bases, leaving 11 bases not matched to a gene. The germline CDR1 and CDR2 sequences are MDHEN and SYDVKM. The CDR3 runs to 16 residues. This CDR3 reads CASSRIAGAPNNEQFF. The CDR3 nucleotides read TGTGCCAGCAGCCGGATAGCGGGAGCTCCCAACAATGAGCAGTTCTTC.

This clone was picked up a small number of times. The chain recombines TRBV7-2 with TRBJ1-2; unclear D gene. Trimming took 2 bases from V and 4 from J, leaving 14 bases between them. The length of the CDR3 is 15 residues. Germline values: CDR1 SGHTA, CDR2 FQGNSA. CDR3 in DNA: TGTGCCAGCAGCTTATCCGTAGACGGACTCTATGGCTACACCTTC. Its translation: CASSLSVDGLYGYTF.

This chain joins TRBV4-3 and TRBJ2-7; 7 bases align to TRBD2. Germline trimming cut 0 bases from V and 3 bases from J; bases unmatched to any gene: 8. The CDR3 length is 16 residues. Germline loops: CDR1 LGHNA, CDR2 YSLEER. This CDR3 reads CASSQDVSGLVYEQYF. Written as DNA, the CDR3 is TGCGCCAGCAGCCAAGATGTTAGCGGGCTAGTCTACGAGCAGTACTTC.

The chain carries TRBV4-2 and TRBJ2-7; TRBD2 matches at 9 bases. Germline V lookup: CDR1 LGHNA, CDR2 YNFKEQ. There are 16 residues in the CDR3. J gave up 2 bases and V 1 base, and 6 bases lay outside the gene matches. Written as DNA, the CDR3 is TGTGCCAGCAGCCAAGCTGTGTCTAGCGGGACCTACGAGCAGTACTTC. As protein: CASSQAVSSGTYEQYF.

V and J are TRBV5-4 and TRBJ1-2; D is unclear. Trimming shortened V by 0 bases and J by 4 bases, and 16 bases separated the two germline ends. Germline V CDR1 and CDR2: SGHNT, YYREEE (reference sequence). The CDR3 loop spans 16 amino acids. In nucleotides, the CDR3 is TGTGCCAGCAGCTTGGACCCGGGCCAGCGGGGCTATGGCTACACCTTC. Translating gives CASSLDPGQRGYGYTF.

The rearrangement links TRBV28 to TRBJ2-2, with D possibly matching TRBD1 (6 bases). The CDR3 consists of 15 residues. Germline CDR1 and CDR2: MDHEN and SYDVKM. With 5 bases removed from V and 4 bases from J, the gap between germline ends came to 14 bases. CDR3: CASSRAGAGTGELFF. CDR3 sequence (DNA): TGTGCCAGCAGTCGAGCAGGGGCAGGCACCGGGGAGCTGTTTTTT.

The DNA for the CDR3 is TGTGCCAGCAAGAGACAGGGGGCGGACTATGGCTACACCTTC. This translates into CASKRQGADYGYTF. This chain uses TRBV7-3 with TRBJ1-2; 10 nucleotides agree with TRBD1. Trimming took 7 bases from V and 3 from J; bases not matched to a gene: 5. The CDR3 loop spans 14 amino acids. Germline loops: CDR1 SGHTA, CDR2 FQGTGA.

The V and J genes are TRBV20-1 and TRBJ1-4; possible D gene TRBD1, 5 bases. Germline loops: CDR1 DFQATT, CDR2 SNEGSKA (reference sequence). This CDR3 has 11 amino acids. Trimming cost V 3 bases and J 13 bases, with 12 bases left between them. CDR3 nucleotides: TGCAGTGCTAGGGGGGAGCGGGGACTGTTTTTT. Its protein product is CSARGERGLFF.

The sample holds one count of this clone. This chain uses TRBV9 with TRBJ1-5; D call uncertain. Between the trimmed V and J ends, which lost 0 bases and 7 bases, there was a span of 11 bases. Germline V gene data show CDR1 as SGDLS and CDR2 as YYNGEE. The CDR3 contains 14 residues. As DNA, the CDR3 is TGTGCCAGCAGCGTAGGGGGAGGCTGGCAGCCCCAGCATTTT. Its translation is CASSVGGGWQPQHF.

This rearrangement joins TRBV20-1 to TRBJ1-2, with D tentatively TRBD1 (6 bases). V was trimmed by 5 bases and J by 8 bases, leaving 12 bases between them. Germline V CDR1 and CDR2: DFQATT, SNEGSKA (reference sequence). The CDR3 consists of 11 residues. The CDR3 bases are TGCAGTGCTCGGGGGCGTGAAGGCTACACCTTC. Protein sequence: CSARGREGYTF.

This rearrangement joins TRBV4-3 to TRBJ1-4; 10 nucleotides agree with TRBD1. The CDR3 is 15 amino acids. CDR1 LGHNA and CDR2 YSLEER come from the germline V gene. With 4 bases clipped from V and 7 bases from J, the junction kept 6 bases outside the gene matches. For the CDR3, the DNA is TGCGCCAGCAGCCGGATCGACAGGGGGCGTGAAAAACTGTTTTTT. Residues: CASSRIDRGREKLFF.

The rearrangement links TRBV19 to TRBJ2-7, with 8 bases aligning to TRBD1. Trimming at V came to 5 bases and at J to 2 bases, leaving 11 bases not matched to a gene. This CDR3 contains 16 residues. CDR1 is LNHDA and CDR2 is SQIVND in the germline V gene (reference sequence). CDR3 sequence reads: CASSGMGQEKTYEQYF. In nucleotides, the CDR3 is TGTGCCAGTAGTGGGATGGGACAGGAGAAAACCTACGAGCAGTACTTC.

The CDR3 nucleotides are TGTGCCTGGCTAGCGGGAGCCACAGATACGCAGTATTTT. Protein product: CAWLAGATDTQYF. The chain couples TRBV30 to TRBJ2-3; the match to TRBD2 covers 10 bases. CDR1 is GTSNPN, CDR2 SVGIG, per germline (reference sequence). V gave up 5 bases and J gave up 2 bases; unmatched junction bases: 1. CDR3 length equals 13 residues.

This chain joins TRBV7-9 and TRBJ2-1; possibly TRBD2 for D (6 bases). The CDR3 consists of 12 residues. The germline CDR1 and CDR2 sequences are SEHNR and FQNEAQ (reference sequence). This CDR3 reads CVTGDSYNEQFF. In DNA form, the CDR3 reads TGTGTCACGGGAGACTCCTACAATGAGCAGTTCTTC. The full variable domain, in which reference TRBV7-9 and TRBJ2-1 provide the parts outside the CDR3, is DTGVSQNPRHKITKRGQNVTFRCDPISEHNRLYWYRQTLGQGPEFLTYFQNEAQLEKSRLLSDRFSAERPKGSFSTLEIQRTEQGDSAMYLCVTGDSYNEQFFGPGTRLTVL.

This chain uses TRBV4-1 with TRBJ2-1, with 11 bases fitting TRBD2. CDR3 length: 19 residues. V shed 4 bases and J 1 base; nucleotides not matched to a gene: 12. The germline V gene encodes CDR1 MGHRA and CDR2 YSYEKL. In DNA, the CDR3 is TGCGCCAGCAGCCCGAGCGGGACTAGCGGCTACTCTTCCTACAATGAGCAGTTCTTC. Amino acids: CASSPSGTSGYSSYNEQFF.

This sequence joins TRBV30 and TRBJ2-4, with D possibly TRBD1 on 5 matching bases. The germline V gene encodes CDR1 GTSNPN and CDR2 SVGIG (reference sequence). The V end lost 0 bases, the J end lost 1 base, and 16 bases lay between the germline ends. The CDR3 is 17 residues long. CDR3 nucleotides: TGTGCCTGGAGTGTTTACCGGGCCCCAGGGGCCAAAAACATTCAGTACTTC. Its translation is CAWSVYRAPGAKNIQYF.

About this clone: One end of the junction fails to match germline, which may point to a read error. This specimen includes other DNA sequences encoding the same CDR3. The V call is TRBV19, the J call TRBJ1-1; weak D call: TRBD1 (6 bases). The CDR3 extends over 13 amino acids. CDR1 LNHDA and CDR2 SQIVND come from the germline V gene (reference sequence). The CDR3 loop reads CASSIEGDTEAFF. The DNA of the CDR3 is TGTGCCAGTAGTATAGAAGGGGACACCGAAGCTTTCTTT.

This chain uses TRBV7-2 with TRBJ1-2; 10 bases match TRBD1. Trimming removed 6 bases from V and 4 bases from J; junction bases left unmatched: 5. Germline values: CDR1 SGHTA, CDR2 FQGNSA. The CDR3 spans 14 residues. The CDR3 bases are TGTGCCAGCAGTTTTGACAGGGGGCTCTATGGCTACACCTTC. Translated, it gives CASSFDRGLYGYTF.

The chain has TRBV6-1 and TRBJ2-4, with D possibly matching TRBD1 (7 bases). This CDR3 is 15 amino acids long. Trimming cost V 4 bases and J 7 bases, with 17 bases left between them. From germline, CDR1 is MNHNS and CDR2 SASEGT. In DNA form, the CDR3 reads TGTGCCAGCAGTGGCCGACAGGGAGGAGGGAACATTCAGTACTTC. Translation gives CASSGRQGGGNIQYF.

This chain connects TRBV9 to TRBJ2-5; TRBD1 agrees at 7 bases. The trim removed 0 bases at V and 8 bases at J, leaving 10 bases unmatched. The germline CDR1 and CDR2 sequences are SGDLS and YYNGEE. The CDR3 totals 15 residues. CDR3 DNA sequence: TGTGCCAGCAGCGTAGCAGGGGGACGATCTGAAACCCAGTACTTC. It yields the protein CASSVAGGRSETQYF.

This sequence joins TRBV19 and TRBJ1-5; D is ambiguous. CDR1 is LNHDA, CDR2 SQIVND, per germline (reference sequence). This CDR3 contains 15 residues. Trimming shortened V by 1 base and J by 0 bases, and 7 bases separated the two germline ends. CDR3 in amino acids: CASSIGGFSNQPQHF. As DNA, the CDR3 is TGTGCCAGTAGTATAGGAGGATTTAGCAATCAGCCCCAGCATTTT.

The genes are TRBV5-5 and TRBJ1-3; a weak D match, TRBD1 (5 bases). The germline CDR1 and CDR2 sequences are SGHKS and YYEKEE (reference sequence). Trimming removed 3 bases at V and 0 bases at J, with 10 bases between. The CDR3 totals 15 residues. CDR3 sequence: CASSSAGFSGNTIYF. The CDR3 DNA is TGTGCCAGCAGCTCAGCAGGGTTCTCTGGAAACACCATATATTTT. The full variable domain, completed using reference TRBV5-5 and TRBJ1-3, is DAGVTQSPTHLIKTRGQQVTLRCSPISGHKSVSWYQQVLGQGPQFIFQYYEKEERGRGNFPDRFSARQFPNYSSELNVNALLLGDSALYLCASSSAGFSGNTIYFGEGSWLTVV.

This chain links TRBV7-9 with TRBJ1-1; possibly TRBD1 for D (5 bases). CDR1 and CDR2 from the germline V gene are SEHNR and FQNEAQ (reference sequence). This CDR3 has 11 residues. V was pared by 8 bases and J by 11 bases, with 15 bases between. This chain's CDR3 is CASGAGPLAFF. In DNA, the CDR3 is TGTGCCAGCGGGGCAGGACCCCTGGCTTTCTTT.

This clone was recorded at least ten times. The chain couples TRBV7-6 to TRBJ2-2, with D perhaps TRBD2 (7 bases). Germline CDR1 SGHVS, CDR2 FNYEAQ. This CDR3 has 16 residues. Trimming took 2 bases from V and 6 from J, leaving 16 bases between them. CDR3 in amino acids: CASSLRGGVPPGELFF. As DNA, the CDR3 is TGTGCCAGCAGCTTAAGGGGGGGCGTGCCCCCCGGGGAGCTGTTTTTT.

The chain recombines TRBV10-3 with TRBJ2-7, with 9 bases lining up with TRBD1. The CDR3 has 11 amino acids. After removal of 10 bases from V and 7 bases from J, the junction contained 5 bases not matched to a gene. CDR1 is ENHRY and CDR2 is SYGVKD in the germline V gene. CDR3 DNA sequence: TGTGCCACCGGACAGGGGAAGGAGCAGTACTTC. Protein sequence: CATGQGKEQYF.

This chain joins TRBV25-1 and TRBJ2-5, with 9 bases fitting TRBD2. V lost 5 bases and J lost 11; bases outside the gene matches: 18. This CDR3 is 16 amino acids long. CDR1 and CDR2 from the germline V gene are MGHDK and SYGVNS. CDR3 amino acids: CASSPPGTSPPREQYF. The CDR3 nucleotides are TGTGCCAGCAGTCCACCCGGGACTAGCCCCCCGAGGGAGCAGTACTTC.

This clone was picked up a small number of times. The V gene is TRBV9, the J gene TRBJ2-3; 8 positions match TRBD1. Germline values: CDR1 SGDLS, CDR2 YYNGEE. V was clipped by 0 bases and J by 6 bases; unmatched bases: 6. The CDR3 runs 15 residues. In nucleotides, the CDR3 is TGTGCCAGCAGCGTAGAGGGCAGGGGGCGGGATACGCAGTATTTT. It translates to CASSVEGRGRDTQYF.

For this clone: Other DNA sequences in this specimen translate into the identical CDR3. The rearrangement uses TRBV5-1 and TRBJ2-1; D remains unclear. Trimming left V 2 bases short and J 5 bases short, with 2 bases between. The CDR3 length is 11 residues. Germline V gene sequence: CDR1 SGHRS, CDR2 YFSETQ. The CDR3 bases are TGCGCCAGCAGCTTTGACAATGAGCAGTTCTTC. Protein product: CASSFDNEQFF. The complete variable domain, with remaining parts taken from reference TRBV5-1 and TRBJ2-1, reads KAGVTQTPRYLIKTRGQQVTLSCSPISGHRSVSWYQQTPGQGLQFLFEYFSETQRNKGNFPGRFSGRQFSNSRSEMNVSTLELGDSALYLCASSFDNEQFFGPGTRLTVL.

This chain uses TRBV19 with TRBJ2-7; 14 bases align to TRBD2. Losses at the gene ends were 3 bases for V and 9 bases for J; bases not matched to a gene: 7. Germline loops: CDR1 LNHDA, CDR2 SQIVND (reference sequence). The CDR3 sequence is 15 residues long. DNA of the CDR3: TGTGCCAGTAGTATCGCGACTAGCGGGAGGGCCGCGCAGTACTTC. It translates to CASSIATSGRAAQYF.

This chain uses TRBV2 with TRBJ1-1; a possible D gene is TRBD1 (6 bases). Germline-derived CDR1 and CDR2 are SNHLY and FYNNEI. This CDR3 contains 14 residues. V was shortened by 8 bases and J by 6 bases, with 19 bases between the two germline ends. CDR3 amino acids: CASFPPGERPEAFF. CDR3 DNA sequence: TGTGCCAGCTTCCCCCCAGGGGAGCGGCCTGAAGCTTTCTTT.

This CDR3 reads CASSVDWDGGRGGYTF. The CDR3 nucleotides are TGTGCCAGCAGCGTAGATTGGGATGGGGGGAGAGGTGGCTACACCTTC. The chain is built from TRBV9 and TRBJ1-2; D perhaps matches TRBD1 (5 bases). V shed 0 bases and J shed 7 bases, with 19 bases lying between them. Germline lookup yields CDR1 SGDLS and CDR2 YYNGEE. CDR3 size: 16 residues.